The T cell receptor (beta chain) under discussion was sequenced for a study of Graves' ophthalmopathy and Graves' hyperthyroidism (dated by TCRdb to the late 2010s). Looking at the study overall: Peripheral blood was collected at initial diagnosis, before any treatment. The study used TCR beta repertoire signatures to distinguish Graves' ophthalmopathy from Graves' hyperthyroidism and to predict progression to ophthalmopathy. In total, over 130 blood samples were TCR-sequenced: 40 to 45 ophthalmopathy, some 72 hyperthyroidism and approximately 17 hyperthyroidism-to-ophthalmopathy patients. To explore V-J signatures that distinguish ophthalmopathy from hyperthyroidism, a discovery set of 100 patients was enrolled, made up of 40 to 45 with ophthalmopathy and roughly 57 with stable hyperthyroidism. For independent validation, a separate cohort was made up of 18 to 20 hyperthyroidism patients plus 17 patients who later progressed from hyperthyroidism to ophthalmopathy. In several hyperthyroidism patients, the T-cell repertoire of thyroid tissue was compared with the T-cell repertoire of blood. Following sampling, methimazole starting at 30 mg daily was administered to hyperthyroidism patients, and high-dose intravenous methylprednisolone was administered to ophthalmopathy patients. For training and testing, the 100 or so patients in the discovery cohort were randomly divided in a 7:3 ratio.

The investigation overall reported the following: Sample size was not statistically predetermined, and group allocation was not concealed from the investigators. In cross-validation, the 13-signature model distinguished ophthalmopathy from stable hyperthyroidism with approximately 90% sensitivity and about 81% specificity, while in the test set the corresponding values were 80% and 75%. In validation, the model predicted ophthalmopathy progression with more than 70% sensitivity and 72.22% specificity; some 13 predicted patients were CT-confirmed with GO in a median of 6.5 months. Most expanded thyroid clonotypes with a frequency above 0.001 also appeared in blood, which suggests that blood repertoires may reflect the immune response in the thyroid.

The ophthalmopathy patients had moderately to severely active disease, with a Clinical Activity Score of 3 or higher, a NOSPECS grade of 4 or higher, and a disease duration of less than 3 months. Patients with other autoimmune diseases, uncontrolled infections, pregnancy or lactation were excluded. Diagnosis relied on clinical symptoms, serum thyroxine, TRAb, thyroid ultrasound and orbital computed tomography. Ficoll-Paque density gradient centrifugation was used to isolate PBMCs from about 9.4 ml of fresh peripheral blood. Trizol reagent was used to extract the total RNA, and its quality was then checked on an Agilent 2100 Bioanalyzer. TCR beta CDR3 regions were amplified from RNA transcripts for repertoire sequencing. A first-round RT-PCR used HTBI primers with the Qiagen OneStep RT-PCR kit, followed by a second-round multiplex PCR, size selection and purification. The libraries underwent paired-end sequencing with 100 bp reads on an Illumina HiSeq2000. In the authors' own workflow: Reads were processed with SOAPnuke, discarding reads with adapters, uncalled bases, mean Phred below 15, or no exact constant-primer or identifier match. COPE v1.2.5 was used to merge high-quality paired reads. Each unique nucleotide sequence was defined as a clonotype, and clonotypes were aligned to IMGT TRB V, D and J references with MiTCR v1.1. Only V-J combinations with frequency above 0.0001 were analysed, covering over 99% of repertoires. For each V-J combination, a TCR clonal expansion and chaos score was defined as F50 clonal expansion divided by the chaos observed in the TCRdist matrix. Welch's t-statistics and random forest were used to narrow the features down to 13 V-J combinations, which were then fed into a naive Bayes classifier. Thyroid-blood repertoire similarity was quantified with the Morisita-Horn index. The public sequencing data were trimmed at Q25 with fastp and processed into clonotypes with MiXCR by TCRdb, which kept only in-frame beta chains. CDR3 protein duplicates are merged, each entry listing the most common genes and DNA. TCRdb, rather than the study authors, made the V and J calls. The sample profile shows 210,000 or so distinct CDR3 sequences; around 30% of them were found once. About 8.2% of the sample rests with the top ten.

Note on this clonotype: The target of this receptor is not known. Per-base qualities were not stored, and no clone one base away is much larger.

The CDR3 spans 15 residues, from the cysteine through the phenylalanine. Only the CDR3 region is kept as DNA, spanning 45 bases read in frame from base 1. At the junction V is shortened by 4 bases and J by 2 bases, with 14 bases in between. Recombination connected TRBV12-3 or TRBV12-4 to TRBJ1-1, with no confidently assigned D gene. The specimen sequenced was peripheral blood. The TCR originated in a man aged 45-65 years with Graves' ophthalmopathy. Donor details come from another sample of the same person, matched by shared clones. The CDR3 in this case is CASSSYEAINTEAFF. The DNA is TGTGCCAGCAGTTCGTACGAGGCGATCAACACTGAAGCTTTCTTT.